The 12 T cell receptor beta chains below were found in one sample sequenced in a study of T-cell reconstitution after alpha-beta-depleted transplantation in children. The library targeted TCRbeta and was prepared with unique molecular identifiers. TCRdb redid the calling of the PCR reads with MiXCR, one entry per CDR3 protein. This sample has about 350,000 distinct CDR3 sequences, with less than 15% found just once. The specimen comprised PBMCs, sampled from the stem cell graft. The receptors stem from a human donor who donated a stem cell graft to a child with Fanconi anemia.

The gene calls are TRBV25-1 and TRBJ2-3; D may match TRBD1 or TRBD2 (5 bases each). Per germline, CDR1 MGHDK and CDR2 SYGVNS. The CDR3 totals 14 residues. V was pared by 6 bases and J by 6 bases, with 16 bases between. CDR3 sequence (DNA): TGTGCCAGCAGCGCGAATGGGGGTAGGGATACGCAGTATTTT. Translating it yields CASSANGGRDTQYF.

The V call is TRBV14, the J call TRBJ1-2; D unclear. Deletions cut 0 bases from V and 6 bases from J, with 8 bases between. CDR3 size: 13 residues. Germline V lookup: CDR1 SGHDN, CDR2 FVKESK. Written as DNA, the CDR3 is TGTGCCAGCAGCCAAGATTTGCTTGATGGCTACACCTTC. Translating gives CASSQDLLDGYTF.

This clonotype was found many times. In DNA form, the CDR3 reads TGTGCCAGCAGCTTGTTAGGACAGCCCTACGAGCAGTACGTC. Translation gives CASSLLGQPYEQYV. V is TRBV5-6 and J is TRBJ2-7, with a tentative D call TRBD1 (6 bases). The CDR3 covers 14 residues. The V end was cut by 1 base, the J end by 2 bases, with 10 bases between. Germline CDR1 is SGHDT and CDR2 is YYEEEE.

This clonotype showed up just a few times. The rearrangement joins TRBV6-5 to TRBJ1-2; maybe TRBD1 (5 bases). V lost 0 bases and J lost 0, with 17 bases in between. Germline V CDR1 and CDR2: MNHEY, SVGAGI. This CDR3 spans 18 amino acids. The CDR3 is CASSYSHTGRPANYGYTF. CDR3 bases: TGTGCCAGCAGTTACTCTCACACGGGGCGGCCAGCTAACTATGGCTACACCTTC.

The chain links TRBV6-1 to TRBJ1-1; D is perhaps TRBD1 (5 bases). With 10 bases removed from V and 1 base from J, the gap between germline ends came to 10 bases. The CDR3 totals 12 residues. Germline V gene data show CDR1 as MNHNS and CDR2 as SASEGT. CDR3 in DNA: TGTGCCACTGCGAGGGGGAACACTGAAGCTTTCTTT. Translating gives CATARGNTEAFF.

This clonotype was observed a handful of times. The gene calls are TRBV29-1 and TRBJ2-1, with a possible D match to TRBD1 (5 bases). V lost 0 bases and J 4 bases, leaving 10 bases between the germline ends. The germline CDR1 and CDR2 sequences are SQVTM and ANQGSEA. The CDR3 extends over 14 amino acids. CDR3 nucleotides: TGCAGCGTTGAAGACGAGAGGACATACAATGAGCAGTTCTTC. Protein: CSVEDERTYNEQFF.

This clonotype was seen at least ten times. This chain uses TRBV6-2 or TRBV6-3 with TRBJ1-1; no reliable D call. Germline loops: CDR1 MNHEY, CDR2 SVGEGT. The V end lost 2 bases, the J end lost 5 bases, and 6 bases lay between the germline ends. The CDR3 length is 12 residues. DNA of the CDR3: TGTGCCAGCAGTTACCGGAGAACTGAAGCTTTCTTT. The encoded protein is CASSYRRTEAFF.

The V gene is TRBV20-1, the J gene TRBJ1-2; the match to TRBD1 covers 7 bases. Unmatched junction bases numbered 13, after V lost 5 bases and J lost 4 bases. The CDR3 covers 15 residues. Germline loops: CDR1 DFQATT, CDR2 SNEGSKA (reference sequence). Here the CDR3 DNA reads TGCAGTGCTCTCCCTAGTGACAGGGCGTTCTATGGCTACACCTTC. Its protein product is CSALPSDRAFYGYTF.

The table lists this clonotype with a few counts. The V gene is TRBV18, the J gene TRBJ1-6, with 9 bases aligning to TRBD1. The J segment lost 7 bases and the V segment lost 3 bases, leaving 4 bases of the junction unmatched. CDR3 length equals 15 residues. Germline values: CDR1 KGHSH, CDR2 LQKENI. CDR3 nucleotides: TGTGCCAGCTCACCCGGGACAGGGATGAATTCACCCCTCCACTTT. Its translation: CASSPGTGMNSPLHF.

This clonotype was seen only a few times. This chain links TRBV7-2 with TRBJ2-1; TRBD2 agrees at 11 bases. The trim removed 3 bases at V and 9 bases at J, leaving 7 bases unmatched. CDR3 length: 15 amino acids. CDR1 is SGHTA, CDR2 FQGNSA, per germline. In DNA form, the CDR3 reads TGTGCCAGCAGCTTTTCTAGCGGGGGGTCGTCTGAGCAGTTCTTC. Translated, it gives CASSFSSGGSSEQFF.

This clonotype has a count of ten or more. V is TRBV12-3 or TRBV12-4 and J is TRBJ1-5, with no clear D. CDR3 size: 14 residues. Trimming left V 4 bases short and J 5 bases short, with 12 bases between. Here the CDR3 DNA reads TGTGCCAGCAGTTGGAGTGGCAACCATCAGCCCCAGCATTTT. As protein: CASSWSGNHQPQHF.

This clonotype was recorded many times. The chain links TRBV7-9 to TRBJ2-5, with D perhaps matching TRBD1 (6 bases). V lost 4 bases and J lost 4, with 19 bases in between. The length of the CDR3 is 16 residues. CDR1 SEHNR and CDR2 FQNEAQ come from the germline V gene (reference sequence). CDR3 in amino acids: CASSSPGHSTAETQYF. The CDR3 coding sequence is TGTGCCAGCAGCTCCCCGGGACATTCGACGGCAGAGACCCAGTACTTC.